One sample yielded the 25 T cell receptor beta chains listed below, sequenced in a study of human T cells and chemical hapten exposure. TCRdb re-derived calls from the RACE reads in MiXCR, one entry per CDR3 protein. This table has about 84,000 distinct CDR3 sequences, roughly a tenth appearing once. Regarding time point: patch test 2, 6 weeks after DPC sensitization. Regarding treatment: therapeutic diphenylcyclopropenone sensitization with weekly scalp DPC. The sample here was whole blood, taken in connection with sensitization to the hapten diphenylcyclopropenone (DPC). Source of these receptors: a woman aged 50 to 60 with alopecia areata. Some clones in this sample may be carry-over from other donors' samples.

In its sample, this clonotype was seen many times. The chain is built from TRBV9 and TRBJ1-3; unclear D gene. CDR1 is SGDLS and CDR2 is YYNGEE in the germline V gene. CDR3 length: 11 residues. Trimming removed 6 bases at V and 0 bases at J, with 1 base between. In DNA form, the CDR3 reads TGTGCCAGCATCTCTGGAAACACCATATATTTT. It translates to CASISGNTIYF.

This clonotype was detected many times. The V gene is TRBV28, the J gene TRBJ1-1; D ambiguous. CDR1 is MDHEN and CDR2 is SYDVKM in the germline V gene. Trimming took off 6 bases at V and 0 bases at J, with 20 bases between the two ends. CDR3 size: 17 residues. The DNA of the CDR3 is TGTGCCAGCAGCCGCTCGTTCTGGGGTTATATGAACACTGAAGCTTTCTTT. This codes for CASSRSFWGYMNTEAFF.

This clonotype was detected ten times or more. V usage is TRBV18 and J usage is TRBJ2-7; 7 bases agree with TRBD2. The CDR3 consists of 15 residues. Germline V CDR1 and CDR2: KGHSH, LQKENI. Trimming cost V 2 bases and J 3 bases; bases outside gene matches: 7. DNA of the CDR3: TGTGCCAGCTCACCAGGTAGCGGGCCAAACTACGAGCAGTACTTC. This encodes CASSPGSGPNYEQYF. Drawing the rest from reference TRBV18 and TRBJ2-7, the complete variable domain is NAGVMQNPRHLVRRRGQEARLRCSPMKGHSHVYWYRQLPEEGLKFMVYLQKENIIDESGMPKERFSAEFPKEGPSILRIQQVVRGDSAAYFCASSPGSGPNYEQYFGPGTRLTVT.

The table lists this clonotype with many counts. V gene TRBV20-1 combines with J gene TRBJ1-1; D might be TRBD1 (5 bases). The CDR3 covers 14 residues. Trimming took 4 bases from V and 1 from J, leaving 13 bases between them. The V gene's germline CDR1 is DFQATT and CDR2 SNEGSKA (reference sequence). This chain's CDR3 is CSATSSTGNTEAFF. The CDR3 DNA sequence: TGCAGTGCTACTTCAAGTACAGGGAACACTGAAGCTTTCTTT.

In this sample, this clonotype turned up a few times. The J gene is TRBJ1-6, the V gene TRBV12-3 or TRBV12-4; no definite D call. The CDR3 is 14 amino acids. The ends were cut back, 5 bases at V and 0 bases at J, with 5 bases in the middle. CDR3 amino acids: CASSPPSYNSPLHF. As DNA, the CDR3 is TGTGCCAGCAGTCCCCCCTCCTATAATTCACCCCTCCACTTT.

The rearrangement links TRBV2 to TRBJ2-3; D is perhaps TRBD1 or TRBD2 (5 bases each). The CDR3 runs to 14 residues. Trimming cost V 8 bases and J 4 bases, with 16 bases left between them. Germline values: CDR1 SNHLY, CDR2 FYNNEI. CDR3 region: CASGARDGPDTQYF. The CDR3 DNA reads as TGTGCCAGCGGCGCCCGGGACGGGCCAGATACGCAGTATTTT.

This clonotype was counted at least ten times. The gene calls are TRBV2 and TRBJ2-2; D ambiguous. CDR1 SNHLY and CDR2 FYNNEI come from the germline V gene. The CDR3 has 13 amino acids. V lost 10 bases and J 3 bases, leaving 12 bases between the germline ends. CDR3 loop: CATDNRYTGELFF. DNA for the CDR3: TGTGCCACCGACAACAGATACACCGGGGAGCTGTTTTTT.

This clonotype was observed many times. The rearrangement uses TRBV18 and TRBJ2-7; TRBD1 might be the D (5 bases). Germline CDR1 is KGHSH and CDR2 is LQKENI. The CDR3 has 13 amino acids. V dropped 2 bases and J dropped 2 bases, with 7 bases sitting between them. The DNA of the CDR3 is TGTGCCAGCTCACCAGCCAGGGCCTACGAGCAGTACTTC. It encodes CASSPARAYEQYF.

This clonotype has just a few counts. J is TRBJ1-1 and V is TRBV25-1; D is perhaps TRBD1 (5 bases). V shed 1 base and J shed 0 bases, with 9 bases lying between them. There are 15 residues in the CDR3. Germline V gene sequence: CDR1 MGHDK, CDR2 SYGVNS. The CDR3 region is CASSEWGGMNTEAFF. CDR3 bases: TGTGCCAGCAGTGAATGGGGGGGGATGAACACTGAAGCTTTCTTT.

This clonotype has ten or more counts. The V gene is TRBV29-1, the J gene TRBJ2-5; D call uncertain. The CDR3 has 12 residues. V lost 7 bases, J lost 1 base, and 10 bases lay in between. Germline CDR1 is SQVTM and CDR2 is ANQGSEA. In nucleotides, the CDR3 is TGCAGCGAGATGAGAAGCCAAGAGACCCAGTACTTC. It translates to CSEMRSQETQYF.

This clonotype occurred many times. The V call is TRBV5-1, the J call TRBJ2-2; possible D gene TRBD2, 5 bases. Germline V CDR1 and CDR2: SGHRS, YFSETQ. V was trimmed by 4 bases and J by 0 bases, leaving 16 bases between them. The CDR3 spans 17 residues. In nucleotides, the CDR3 is TGCGCCAGCAGCAAACTAGGACCGAACCCGAACACCGGGGAGCTGTTTTTT. This translates into CASSKLGPNPNTGELFF.

The genes are TRBV21-1 and TRBJ1-1; no check of the table's D call, TRBD1, against the DNA was made. TRBV21-1 is flagged as a pseudogene. The CDR3 length is 12 residues. CDR3 nucleotide sequence: TGTGCCAACCAGGACAGTTACACTGAAGCTTTCTTT. This gives the protein CANQDSYTEAFF.

This clonotype was recorded at least ten times. This chain connects TRBV29-1 to TRBJ1-2; 9 nucleotides agree with TRBD1. V was pared by 4 bases and J by 4 bases, with 4 bases of the junction left unmatched. The CDR3 totals 13 residues. Germline-derived CDR1 and CDR2 are SQVTM and ANQGSEA. The CDR3 sequence: CSVVQGAGYGYTF. The DNA of the CDR3 is TGCAGCGTTGTACAGGGGGCTGGCTATGGCTACACCTTC.

This clonotype occurred many times. This rearrangement joins TRBV29-1 to TRBJ2-1; D not resolved. Deletions cut 5 bases from V and 2 bases from J, with 10 bases between. Germline V gene lookup returns CDR1 SQVTM and CDR2 ANQGSEA. The CDR3 length is 13 residues. DNA for the CDR3: TGCAGCGTTACCTTTGGACCCTACAATGAGCAGTTCTTC. It is translated as CSVTFGPYNEQFF.

This clonotype was seen a few times. V and J are TRBV11-2 and TRBJ2-3; D gene ambiguous. V lost 7 bases and J 2 bases, leaving 22 bases between the germline ends. Germline V gene sequence: CDR1 SGHAT, CDR2 FQNNGV. The CDR3 contains 17 residues. Here the CDR3 reads CASTHSLIGRFTDTQYF. The CDR3 DNA is TGTGCCAGCACCCATAGCTTGATCGGCAGATTCACAGATACGCAGTATTTT.

This clonotype came up many times. This chain connects TRBV6-5 to TRBJ2-7, with D perhaps assigned TRBD1 or TRBD2 (5 bases each). This CDR3 comprises 16 residues. V lost 2 bases and J 1 base, leaving 15 bases between the germline ends. Germline V CDR1 and CDR2: MNHEY, SVGAGI. CDR3: CASSYRPGRGSYEQYF. The DNA of the CDR3 is TGTGCCAGCAGTTACCGCCCGGGACGGGGTTCCTACGAGCAGTACTTC.

This clonotype was seen repeatedly, ten times or more. The rearrangement joins TRBV6-5 to TRBJ2-5, with D tentatively TRBD2 (6 bases). Trimming left V 4 bases short and J 2 bases short, with 11 bases between. The germline V gene has CDR1 MNHEY and CDR2 SVGAGI. CDR3 length: 14 residues. This chain's CDR3 is CASSWGRGQETQYF. In DNA form, the CDR3 reads TGTGCCAGCAGTTGGGGACGGGGGCAAGAGACCCAGTACTTC.

Only a few counts were recorded for this clonotype. This sequence joins TRBV30 and TRBJ2-2; 8 bases align to TRBD1. Germline V gives CDR1 GTSNPN, CDR2 SVGIG (reference sequence). V shed 4 bases, J shed 6 bases, and the junction held 13 bases outside the gene matches. There are 16 residues in the CDR3. Here the CDR3 DNA reads TGTGCCTGGATTCCCCCGGACAGGGTATTGGCCGGGGAGCTGTTTTTT. This encodes CAWIPPDRVLAGELFF.

This clonotype showed up just a few times. This sequence joins TRBV14 and TRBJ2-2; D is perhaps TRBD1 or TRBD2 (5 bases each). V lost 3 bases and J lost 2, with 16 bases in between. CDR1 is SGHDN, CDR2 FVKESK, per germline. This CDR3 spans 17 amino acids. The CDR3 bases are TGTGCCAGCAGCCAGAACGCCGGGACCTCAAACACCGGGGAGCTGTTTTTT. This sequence encodes CASSQNAGTSNTGELFF.

This clonotype appeared many times. The V call is TRBV20-1, the J call TRBJ2-7; D is unresolved. The CDR3 has 12 amino acids. V gave up 0 bases and J gave up 2 bases, with 5 bases separating them. The germline CDR1 and CDR2 sequences are DFQATT and SNEGSKA (reference sequence). The CDR3 is CSAREVTYEQYF. CDR3 coding DNA: TGCAGTGCTAGAGAGGTAACCTACGAGCAGTACTTC.

The CDR3 spells CASSHGTGTEAFF. The CDR3 region has the DNA TGTGCCAGCAGCCACGGGACAGGCACTGAAGCTTTCTTT. The genes are TRBV11-3 and TRBJ1-1; 8 bases are shared with TRBD1. Germline V CDR1 and CDR2: SGHNT, YENEEA. The length of the CDR3 is 13 residues. Trimming removed 5 bases from V and 4 bases from J; junction bases left unmatched: 3.

This chain links TRBV28 with TRBJ2-4; 8 bases fit TRBD1. Germline V gene data show CDR1 as MDHEN and CDR2 as SYDVKM. The junction had 7 bases not matched to a gene; V was cut back by 0 bases and J by 0 bases. The CDR3 consists of 18 residues. The CDR3: CASSLWGRGLLAKNIQYF. CDR3 DNA sequence: TGTGCCAGCAGTTTATGGGGCAGGGGGCTATTAGCCAAAAACATTCAGTACTTC.

The genes are TRBV11-1 and TRBJ2-2, with TRBD2 identical over 14 bases. With V trimmed by 1 base and J by 5 bases, 6 bases remained unmatched. CDR1 SGHAT and CDR2 FQDESV come from the germline V gene (reference sequence). The CDR3 contains 18 residues. The CDR3 protein is CASSLDGLAGGYTGELFF. In DNA form, the CDR3 reads TGTGCCAGCAGCTTAGATGGACTAGCGGGAGGATATACCGGGGAGCTGTTTTTT.

This chain uses TRBV7-9 with TRBJ2-3, with D possibly being TRBD1 or TRBD2 (5 bases each). Germline-derived CDR1 and CDR2 are SEHNR and FQNEAQ (reference sequence). The V gene lost 1 base and the J gene lost 1 base, with 9 bases spanning the gap. This CDR3 has 15 amino acids. The CDR3 nucleotides read TGTGCCAGCAGCTTAGTTCTGGGGGGCACAGATACGCAGTATTTT. Its protein is CASSLVLGGTDTQYF.

This clonotype came up a few times. V and J are TRBV5-1 and TRBJ2-1, with a tentative D call TRBD1 (5 bases). Trimming stripped 0 bases from V and 8 bases from J, with 15 bases between. CDR3 size: 15 residues. Germline CDR1 is SGHRS and CDR2 is YFSETQ. The CDR3 coding sequence is TGCGCCAGCAGCTTGGACCGGCCAGGGCACGATGAGCAGTTCTTC. Translating gives CASSLDRPGHDEQFF.